A selection of T cell receptor beta chains follows, all from one sample in a study of relationships among human T cell subsets. MiXCR, applied by TCRdb to the multiplex PCR reads, yields one record per CDR3 protein. The sample has more than 13,000 distinct CDR3 sequences, roughly three fifths seen once. The sample was Tregs sorted from blood. Every receptor here comes from a man aged 40-49 years in good health. Both conserved end residues are part of each CDR3. The D gene is left open where the match is weak. Size is stated for part of the rows, as once, few or many counts, or as a class when the clone is expanded.

length	size	D	V	J	CDR3	DNA
12	-	TRBD2	TRBV20-1	TRBJ2-7	CSASLADYEQYF	TGCAGTGCTAGTCTAGCGGACTACGAGCAGTACTTC
14	few	-	TRBV12-3/TRBV12-4	TRBJ1-1	CASSQGSRRTEAFF	TGTGCCAGCAGCCAAGGGAGTCGGAGGACTGAAGCTTTCTTT
15	-	TRBD1	TRBV28	TRBJ2-1	CASTPGQGVGDEQFF	TGTGCCAGCACTCCCGGACAGGGGGTAGGGGATGAGCAGTTCTTC
14	-	-	TRBV25-1	TRBJ2-5	CASSALGWQETQYF	TGTGCCAGCAGTGCTCTCGGTTGGCAAGAGACCCAGTACTTC
15	-	-	TRBV10-3	TRBJ1-5	CAISPRDGENQPQHF	TGTGCCATCAGCCCCCGGGATGGCGAAAATCAGCCCCAGCATTTT
12	-	-	TRBV28	TRBJ1-2	CASGHLNYGYTF	TGTGCCAGCGGACATCTTAACTATGGCTACACCTTC
18	once	TRBD2	TRBV12-5	TRBJ2-2	CASGLYPGTSGNTGELFF	TGTGCTAGTGGTTTGTACCCGGGGACTAGCGGGAACACCGGGGAGCTGTTTTTT
14	few	TRBD2	TRBV10-1	TRBJ2-1	CASSKREVYNEQFF	TGCGCCAGCAGTAAACGGGAGGTCTACAATGAGCAGTTCTTC
14	-	-	TRBV6-1	TRBJ2-5	CASRRATPGETQYF	TGTGCCAGCCGACGGGCCACCCCGGGAGAGACCCAGTACTTC
18	-	TRBD1	TRBV7-9	TRBJ2-7	CASSSRPTDRGSSYEQYF	TGTGCCAGCAGCTCTCGTCCGACCGACAGGGGCTCCTCCTACGAGCAGTACTTC
13	-	-	TRBV20-1	TRBJ1-1	CSARNQANTEAFF	TGCAGTGCTAGGAATCAGGCGAACACTGAAGCTTTCTTT
13	-	TRBD1	TRBV20-1	TRBJ1-1	CSAPQGGNTEAFF	TGCAGTGCCCCACAGGGGGGGAACACTGAAGCTTTCTTT
17	-	TRBD2	TRBV20-1	TRBJ2-3	CSARGDFLSGGTDTQYF	TGCAGTGCTAGGGGGGACTTCCTTAGCGGGGGCACAGATACGCAGTATTTT
14	-	-	TRBV12-3/TRBV12-4	TRBJ1-1	CASSGLSGNTEAFF	TGTGCCAGCAGTGGGCTCTCGGGGAACACTGAAGCTTTCTTT
16	-	TRBD1	TRBV4-1	TRBJ1-6	CASSQGDRQNNSPLHF	TGCGCCAGCAGCCAAGGGGACAGGCAGAATAATTCACCCCTCCACTTT
14	-	TRBD2	TRBV27	TRBJ2-3	CASSLVAGTDTQYF	TGTGCCAGCAGTTTGGTAGCGGGGACAGATACGCAGTATTTT
14	-	-	TRBV28	TRBJ2-7	CASSRGTHSYEQYF	TGCGCCAGCAGTAGGGGGACCCACTCCTACGAGCAGTACTTC
12	-	-	TRBV2	TRBJ2-7	CASSYASYEQYF	TGTGCCAGCAGTTACGCCTCCTACGAGCAGTACTTC
10	medium-sized	-	TRBV30	TRBJ2-5	CAWSKETQYF	TGTGCCTGGAGTAAAGAGACCCAGTACTTC
14	once	-	TRBV28	TRBJ2-7	CASSLRQGSYEQYF	TGTGCCAGCAGTTTGCGGCAGGGCTCCTACGAGCAGTACTTC
15	-	-	TRBV20-1	TRBJ2-3	CSARVDSARLDTQYF	TGCAGTGCTAGAGTCGACAGTGCAAGGCTAGATACGCAGTATTTT
14	-	-	TRBV4-1	TRBJ2-7	CASSPTRAPYEQYF	TGCGCCAGCAGCCCCACTAGAGCCCCCTACGAGCAGTACTTC
14	-	TRBD1	TRBV20-1	TRBJ2-7	CSARGQGLLYEQYF	TGCAGTGCTAGAGGACAGGGCTTACTCTACGAGCAGTACTTC
15	few	TRBD2	TRBV14	TRBJ2-1	CASSLTGRAYNEQFF	TGTGCCAGCAGTTTAACGGGGAGGGCCTACAATGAGCAGTTCTTC
17	few	TRBD1	TRBV12-3/TRBV12-4	TRBJ1-2	CASSPGGTGGKGYGYTF	TGTGCCAGCAGTCCCGGGGGGACAGGGGGCAAGGGCTATGGCTACACCTTC
14	-	-	TRBV6-1	TRBJ1-4	CASSQTETNEKLFF	TGTGCCAGCAGCCAGACGGAGACTAATGAAAAACTGTTTTTT
15	-	-	TRBV12-3/TRBV12-4	TRBJ2-1	CASSRGLTSVDEQFF	TGTGCCAGCAGCCGGGGACTGACGTCGGTGGATGAGCAGTTCTTC
16	-	-	TRBV4-2	TRBJ2-7	CASSQDETMDHYEQYF	TGTGCCAGCAGCCAAGATGAGACTATGGACCACTACGAGCAGTACTTC
18	-	TRBD2	TRBV10-3	TRBJ2-5	CAISTGTSGGANRETQYF	TGTGCCATCAGTACCGGGACTAGCGGGGGGGCCAATCGGGAGACCCAGTACTTC
14	few	-	TRBV29-1	TRBJ1-1	CSVEVPFMNTEAFF	TGCAGCGTTGAAGTCCCGTTCATGAACACTGAAGCTTTCTTT
15	-	-	TRBV6-1	TRBJ1-2	CASSEAQRANYGYTF	TGTGCCAGCAGTGAAGCGCAGAGGGCCAACTATGGCTACACCTTC
18	-	TRBD2	TRBV12-3/TRBV12-4	TRBJ2-1	CASSSRTAGTRAHNEQFF	TGTGCCAGCAGTAGCCGGACCGCCGGGACTAGGGCCCACAATGAGCAGTTCTTC
14	-	-	TRBV14	TRBJ2-7	CASSPSRTAPKQYF	TGTGCCAGCAGCCCTTCCCGGACTGCCCCCAAGCAGTACTTC
15	-	TRBD1	TRBV10-3	TRBJ1-2	CAISDPDRDYYGYTF	TGTGCCATCAGTGACCCAGACAGGGACTACTATGGCTACACCTTC
15	-	TRBD2	TRBV20-1	TRBJ2-5	CSATTSGRARETQYF	TGCAGTGCTACCACTAGCGGGAGGGCCAGGGAGACCCAGTACTTC
14	few	-	TRBV20-1	TRBJ2-3	CSAPLRLGTDTQYF	TGCAGTGCTCCCCTAAGACTCGGCACAGATACGCAGTATTTT
13	few	-	TRBV20-1	TRBJ1-1	CSAAPGGLTEAFF	TGCAGTGCAGCCCCCGGGGGCCTGACTGAAGCTTTCTTT
15	-	-	TRBV28	TRBJ2-7	CASSPPTGASYEQYF	TGTGCCAGCAGCCCCCCGACGGGGGCTTCCTACGAGCAGTACTTC
16	few	-	TRBV7-9	TRBJ2-7	CASSLDRSSVSHEQYF	TGTGCCAGCAGCTTAGATAGGTCTAGCGTGTCCCACGAGCAGTACTTC
13	few	-	TRBV12-3/TRBV12-4	TRBJ2-3	CASSLLATDTQYF	TGTGCCAGCAGTTTACTGGCGACAGATACGCAGTATTTT
15	once	TRBD1	TRBV15	TRBJ1-6	CATSRLTGGNSPLHF	TGTGCCACCAGCAGACTGACAGGGGGTAATTCACCCCTCCACTTT
14	once	TRBD1	TRBV7-9	TRBJ1-6	CASSFSGGSSPLHF	TGTGCCAGCAGCTTTTCAGGGGGCTCTTCACCCCTCCACTTT
16	-	-	TRBV5-1	TRBJ2-6	CASSLGPLSGANVLTF	TGCGCCAGCAGCTTGGGACCGCTGTCTGGGGCCAACGTCCTGACTTTC
13	-	-	TRBV3-1	TRBJ2-7	CASSQVEGARQYF	TGTGCCAGCAGCCAAGTGGAGGGTGCTAGGCAGTACTTC
15	-	TRBD1	TRBV30	TRBJ2-3	CAWNPGTGGRDTQYF	TGTGCCTGGAACCCAGGGACAGGGGGGAGGGATACGCAGTATTTT
15	few	-	TRBV28	TRBJ1-2	CASSFLGGRRSGYTF	TGTGCCAGCAGTTTCCTGGGTGGCAGGCGGAGCGGCTACACCTTC
13	few	TRBD2	TRBV12-3/TRBV12-4	TRBJ2-3	CASSPGTRDTQYF	TGTGCCAGCAGTCCCGGGACTAGAGATACGCAGTATTTT
16	-	TRBD2	TRBV5-1	TRBJ2-1	CASSLDRRGLYNEQFF	TGCGCCAGCAGCTTGGATCGGAGGGGACTATACAATGAGCAGTTCTTC
15	-	TRBD2	TRBV5-1	TRBJ2-3	CTSSRTSGRTDTQYF	TGCACCAGCAGCCGGACTAGCGGGCGCACAGATACGCAGTATTTT
12	-	-	TRBV24-1	TRBJ1-2	CATSDLGNGYTF	TGTGCCACCAGTGATTTGGGAAATGGCTACACCTTC